A single sample gave rise to the 31 T cell receptor beta chains below, sequenced in a study of blood T cell repertoires in COVID-19. TCRdb keeps only in-frame clones here, not all; method: immunoSEQ multiplex PCR. This sample has about 270,000 clones; 89% occur once, and the top ten carry 2.2%. The material sequenced was peripheral blood. These receptors originate from a man aged 45-65 years with acute or convalescent COVID-19.

V is TRBV5-4 and J is TRBJ1-4, with 9 bases matching TRBD1. V lost 4 bases to trimming and J lost 7 bases; unmatched junction nucleotides: 5. The germline V gene encodes CDR1 SGHNT and CDR2 YYREEE (reference sequence). The CDR3 has 14 residues. CDR3 amino acids: CASSPGQGGEKLFF. The CDR3 nucleotides read TGTGCCAGCAGCCCGGGACAGGGTGGTGAAAAACTGTTTTTT.

The chain recombines TRBV27 with TRBJ1-2, with D unclear. CDR3 length: 15 residues. Trimming left V 2 bases short and J 1 base short, with 11 bases between. CDR1 is MNHEY and CDR2 is SMNVEV in the germline V gene (reference sequence). The CDR3 DNA is TGTGCCAGCAGTTTAGGGAGCAGTCTTAACTATGGCTACACCTTC. It encodes CASSLGSSLNYGYTF.

The J gene is TRBJ2-3, the V gene TRBV5-1; 9 bases line up with TRBD2. V was pared by 0 bases and J by 4 bases, with 3 bases of the junction left unmatched. The CDR3 runs to 15 residues. Germline V gene data show CDR1 as SGHRS and CDR2 as YFSETQ. CDR3 region: CASSLVSGGSDTQYF. The CDR3 nucleotides read TGCGCCAGCAGCTTGGTCAGCGGGGGGTCAGATACGCAGTATTTT.

The chain recombines TRBV2 with TRBJ1-2; 7 bases align to TRBD1. Germline V gene sequence: CDR1 SNHLY, CDR2 FYNNEI. CDR3 length: 15 amino acids. The ends lost 5 bases at V and 9 bases at J; junction bases unmatched: 15. In DNA, the CDR3 is TGTGCCAGCAGTCAACTCCGGACAGGCCTCGAGAGCTACACCTTC. Translating it yields CASSQLRTGLESYTF.

The CDR3 DNA reads TGTGCCAGCAGCCGACTAGCGGGGGAAGAGACCCAGTACTTC. Its protein is CASSRLAGEETQYF. The chain joins TRBV3-1 (or the pseudogene TRBV3-2) to TRBJ2-5; 12 bases line up with TRBD2. This CDR3 has 14 amino acids. With 4 bases clipped from V and 3 bases from J, the junction kept 0 bases outside the gene matches. From germline, CDR1 is LGHDT and CDR2 YNNKEL (reference sequence).

V usage is TRBV7-6 and J usage is TRBJ1-1; possibly TRBD1 for D (5 bases). Germline values: CDR1 SGHVS, CDR2 FNYEAQ. Trimming pared 7 bases from V and 0 bases from J, leaving 21 bases between. This CDR3 region has 17 residues. The CDR3 here is CASTDTAGIKMNTEAFF. CDR3 nucleotide sequence: TGTGCCAGCACCGACACGGCAGGGATCAAAATGAACACTGAAGCTTTCTTT.

The V and J genes are TRBV7-3 and TRBJ1-1, with D perhaps matching TRBD1 (5 bases). This CDR3 has 16 residues. CDR1 is SGHTA, CDR2 FQGTGA, per germline. The V and J ends lost 4 bases and 7 bases respectively, with 22 bases between them. The CDR3 spells CASSSHNPGLQGEAFF. In DNA, the CDR3 is TGTGCCAGCAGCTCACATAACCCGGGACTGCAAGGTGAAGCTTTCTTT.

This clone was seen a few times. An end of the junction differs from the germline gene, which may be a read error. V usage is TRBV6-1 and J usage is TRBJ2-7; possibly TRBD1 for D (6 bases). The V gene's germline CDR1 is MNHNS and CDR2 SASEGT. The CDR3 is 14 residues long. In DNA, the CDR3 is TGTGCCAGCAGTGGAGCCAAGACCGGGTTCCAGGGGTCCTTC. It translates to CASSGAKTGFQGSF.

This chain connects TRBV19 to TRBJ2-1, with D maybe TRBD1 (7 bases). Germline assignment: CDR1 LNHDA and CDR2 SQIVND (reference sequence). Trimming removed 5 bases from V and 7 bases from J, with 12 bases in between. This CDR3 comprises 13 residues. CDR3 sequence reads: CASSWAGQNEQFF. The CDR3, as DNA: TGTGCCAGTAGTTGGGCGGGACAGAATGAGCAGTTCTTC.

The chain links TRBV9 to TRBJ2-7, with D maybe TRBD1 (6 bases). CDR1 is SGDLS, CDR2 YYNGEE, per germline. V lost 1 base, J lost 6 bases, and 20 bases lay in between. The CDR3 is made up of 16 amino acids. The CDR3 DNA is TGTGCCAGCAGCGTACGAGGGGACACACATCCGGGCGAGCAGTACTTC. This gives the protein CASSVRGDTHPGEQYF.

This clone was observed once. One junction end disagrees with the germline gene, perhaps due to a read error. V gene TRBV7-7 combines with J gene TRBJ2-6; D gene ambiguous. Germline assignment: CDR1 SSHAT and CDR2 FNYEAQ (reference sequence). This CDR3 has 17 residues. The CDR3 is CASSLGVPGSGANVLTF. DNA of the CDR3: TGTGCTAGCAGCTTGGGTGTACCAGGCTCTGGGGCCAACGTCCTGACTTTC.

This clone occurred once. The chain couples TRBV5-1 to TRBJ1-1, with 10 bases identical to TRBD1. The length of the CDR3 is 17 residues. Losses at the gene ends were 4 bases for V and 10 bases for J; bases not matched to a gene: 19. The germline V gene has CDR1 SGHRS and CDR2 YFSETQ. The CDR3 spells CASSPRQGAKSEEGAFF. CDR3 DNA: TGCGCCAGCAGCCCGAGACAGGGGGCGAAGTCTGAAGAAGGAGCTTTCTTT.

The chain employs TRBV11-3 and TRBJ2-5, with D possibly matching TRBD2 (5 bases). Germline V gene data show CDR1 as SGHNT and CDR2 as YENEEA. Trimming removed 2 bases from V and 5 bases from J, with 12 bases in between. The CDR3 extends over 14 amino acids. In DNA form, the CDR3 reads TGTGCCAGCAGCTTAATCGCCGGGGTGGAGACCCAGTACTTC. Its translation is CASSLIAGVETQYF.

CDR3 residues: CASSLVWDRPTLYF. The CDR3 DNA reads as TGTGCCAGCAGCTTAGTCTGGGACAGGCCCACCCTGTACTTC. The rearrangement links TRBV11-2 to TRBJ2-4; 8 nucleotides align to TRBD1. Looked up from germline, CDR1 is SGHAT and CDR2 is FQNNGV. This CDR3 region has 14 residues. The ends lost 1 base at V and 15 bases at J; junction bases unmatched: 11.

V usage is TRBV5-4 and J usage is TRBJ2-1; D is unclear. CDR1 and CDR2 from the germline V gene are SGHNT and YYREEE (reference sequence). The V end lost 4 bases, the J end lost 6 bases, and 14 bases lay between the germline ends. This CDR3 has 14 residues. The CDR3 DNA reads TGTGCCAGCAGCCCCCGCGTACCACCCAATGAGCAGTTCTTC. Translated: CASSPRVPPNEQFF.

The rearrangement links TRBV3-1 (or the pseudogene TRBV3-2) to TRBJ1-5; 7 positions match TRBD1. The CDR3 covers 13 residues. The trim removed 4 bases at V and 5 bases at J, leaving 2 bases unmatched. CDR1 and CDR2 from the germline V gene are LGHDT and YNNKEL (reference sequence). The CDR3 spells CASSPGQYQPQHF. The CDR3 DNA sequence: TGTGCCAGCAGCCCGGGACAGTATCAGCCCCAGCATTTT.

The rearrangement joins TRBV18 to TRBJ2-5; 8 bases match TRBD2. The CDR3 runs 14 residues. The V segment lost 3 bases and the J segment 3 bases; nucleotides outside the gene matches: 3. CDR1 is KGHSH, CDR2 LQKENI, per germline. The CDR3 sequence is CASSPALAEETQYF. Written as DNA, the CDR3 is TGTGCCAGCTCACCGGCACTAGCGGAAGAGACCCAGTACTTC.

The V gene is TRBV18, the J gene TRBJ1-6; D is uncertain. The V gene lost 3 bases and the J gene lost 8 bases, with 20 bases spanning the gap. This CDR3 has 17 residues. The germline CDR1 and CDR2 sequences are KGHSH and LQKENI. CDR3 loop: CASSPREGSSFYSPLHF. The CDR3 bases are TGTGCCAGCTCACCTCGCGAGGGTTCCTCGTTTTATTCACCCCTCCACTTT.

J is TRBJ1-6 and V is TRBV7-2, with D maybe TRBD1 (6 bases). Germline V CDR1 and CDR2: SGHTA, FQGNSA. CDR3 length: 14 residues. V was trimmed by 3 bases and J by 8 bases, leaving 11 bases between them. The CDR3 here is CASSLQGIYSPLHF. The CDR3 DNA reads TGTGCCAGCAGCTTGCAGGGGATCTATTCACCCCTCCACTTT.

The chain carries TRBV7-9 and TRBJ1-1; 8 bases line up with TRBD1. The CDR3 totals 14 residues. Looked up from germline, CDR1 is SEHNR and CDR2 is FQNEAQ (reference sequence). Trimming at V came to 5 bases and at J to 5 bases, leaving 7 bases not matched to a gene. CDR3 nucleotides: TGTGCCAGCAGCATCCGACAGGGGTGGACTGAAGCTTTCTTT. Translating gives CASSIRQGWTEAFF.

The V and J genes are TRBV5-1 and TRBJ1-3, with D perhaps TRBD1 (5 bases). V was pared by 4 bases and J by 0 bases, with 14 bases between. The CDR3 contains 16 residues. From germline, CDR1 is SGHRS and CDR2 YFSETQ. The CDR3 loop reads CASSTQTVDSGNTIYF. The CDR3 region has the DNA TGCGCCAGCAGCACCCAGACAGTTGACTCTGGAAACACCATATATTTT.

This chain connects TRBV7-9 to TRBJ1-2; D gene uncertain. Germline lookup yields CDR1 SEHNR and CDR2 FQNEAQ (reference sequence). Trimming took 2 bases from V and 2 from J, leaving 9 bases between them. The CDR3 extends over 14 amino acids. CDR3 sequence (DNA): TGTGCCAGCAGCTTAAGTTCAGCGAACTATGGCTACACCTTC. Translation gives CASSLSSANYGYTF.

The V call is TRBV5-1, the J call TRBJ2-7; maybe TRBD2 (5 bases). From germline, CDR1 is SGHRS and CDR2 YFSETQ. The CDR3 sequence is 14 residues long. V was shortened by 4 bases and J by 0 bases, with 11 bases between the two germline ends. The DNA of the CDR3 is TGCGCCAGCAGCGTCTTCGGAGGCTCCTACGAGCAGTACTTC. It encodes CASSVFGGSYEQYF. The entire variable domain, with the rest obtained from reference TRBV5-1 and TRBJ2-7, is as follows: KAGVTQTPRYLIKTRGQQVTLSCSPISGHRSVSWYQQTPGQGLQFLFEYFSETQRNKGNFPGRFSGRQFSNSRSEMNVSTLELGDSALYLCASSVFGGSYEQYFGPGTRLTVT.

The chain joins TRBV16 to TRBJ1-6; 7 nucleotides match TRBD1. The CDR3 is 16 amino acids. The germline gives CDR1 KGHSY, CDR2 FQNENV. J gave up 5 bases and V 4 bases, and 8 bases lay outside the gene matches. DNA of the CDR3: TGTGCCAGCAGCCCATGGACAGGATCTCATAATTCACCCCTCCACTTT. It codes for CASSPWTGSHNSPLHF.

The gene calls are TRBV5-1 and TRBJ2-3; TRBD2 aligns across 11 bases. This CDR3 has 16 amino acids. CDR1 and CDR2 (germline): SGHRS, YFSETQ. The V and J ends lost 5 bases and 2 bases, in that order; junction bases with no gene match: 7. DNA of the CDR3: TGCGCCAGCAGTTCTCTAGCGGGGGGCCTCACAGATACGCAGTATTTT. It specifies CASSSLAGGLTDTQYF.

The genes are TRBV11-1 and TRBJ2-1; 11 bases align to TRBD2. J lost 4 bases, V lost 3 bases, and 2 bases had no gene match. Germline CDR1 is SGHAT and CDR2 is FQDESV (reference sequence). This CDR3 spans 15 amino acids. CDR3 loop: CASSFTSGGYNEQFF. In DNA form, the CDR3 reads TGTGCCAGCAGCTTTACTAGCGGGGGTTACAATGAGCAGTTCTTC.

This clone occurred a few times. The J gene is TRBJ1-1, the V gene TRBV7-8, with D possibly being TRBD1 (6 bases). In germline, CDR1 is SGHVS, CDR2 FQNEAQ. The CDR3 loop spans 14 amino acids. Trimming left V 5 bases short and J 2 bases short, with 12 bases between. The CDR3 sequence is CASSLQQGNTEAFF. CDR3 nucleotide sequence: TGTGCCAGCAGCCTACAACAGGGAAACACTGAAGCTTTCTTT.

The chain has TRBV5-4 and TRBJ2-2, with D tentatively TRBD2 (6 bases). CDR3 length equals 16 residues. Per germline, CDR1 SGHNT and CDR2 YYREEE (reference sequence). V was cut by 4 bases and J by 4 bases, with 17 bases left in between. CDR3 amino acids: CASSPPRGVGTGELFF. The CDR3 DNA reads TGTGCCAGCAGCCCGCCTCGCGGGGTGGGCACCGGGGAGCTGTTTTTT.

The chain joins TRBV3-1 (or the pseudogene TRBV3-2) to TRBJ2-7; no reliable D call. This CDR3 region has 15 residues. Germline CDR1 reads LGHDT; CDR2 reads YNNKEL (reference sequence). V lost 1 base, J lost 0 bases, and 10 bases lay in between. This CDR3 is CASSQVVSSSYEQYF. In DNA, the CDR3 is TGTGCCAGCAGCCAAGTGGTTTCGAGCTCCTACGAGCAGTACTTC.

This rearrangement joins TRBV2 to TRBJ1-6; TRBD1 matches 9 bases. V was clipped by 4 bases and J by 6 bases; unmatched bases: 7. The CDR3 totals 16 residues. From germline, CDR1 is SNHLY and CDR2 FYNNEI. CDR3 loop: CASSGGTGFFNSPLHF. CDR3 DNA: TGTGCCAGCAGTGGTGGGACAGGGTTCTTTAATTCACCCCTCCACTTT.

The chain couples TRBV30 to TRBJ2-1, with D possibly TRBD2 on 7 matching bases. Germline lookup yields CDR1 GTSNPN and CDR2 SVGIG (reference sequence). V was pared by 2 bases and J by 6 bases, with 14 bases between. CDR3 length: 14 residues. The CDR3 DNA reads TGTGCCTGGAGTAGGGGGGGACTGGCCAATGAGCAGTTCTTC. Encoded protein: CAWSRGGLANEQFF.